This TCR beta chain was sequenced in a study of cytotoxic CD8 clonotypes in ibrutinib-treated CLL. About the study: Among patients, about 25 responded partially and 2 completely; 15 or so then stayed remitted and approximately twelve progressed after median 68 months.

The repertoire was sequenced with immunoSEQ multiplex PCR; TCRdb's copy has only in-frame clones and lacks some. The sample yields around 130,000 clones, around four fifths seen once. V gave up 1 base and J gave up 4 bases, with 11 bases separating them. This CDR3 contains 15 residues. The germline CDR1 and CDR2 sequences are SGHTA and FQGNSA. Regarding the study as a whole: Relative to age-matched healthy donors, clonality at baseline was higher, and it tracked circulating CD8+ T-cell counts. Clonality increased at ibrutinib response, then returned toward baseline at progression.

As for this clone: Antigen specificity is unknown.

The source was PBMCs, collected after 24 months of ibrutinib treatment. The chain combines TRBV7-2 with TRBJ1-3; D possibly corresponds to TRBD1 (6 bases). The sequence was obtained from a human donor with chronic lymphocytic leukemia. CDR3 protein: CASSLGATGGNTIYF. CDR3 nucleotides: TGTGCCAGCAGCTTAGGTGCGACAGGAGGAAACACCATATATTTT.